One and the same sample provided the 11 T cell receptor beta chains below, sequenced in a study of post-analysis software for immune sequencing data. For these receptors, no antigen is known. Findings of the study overall: With TRBV5-6, TRBV5-1 and TRBV20-1 included, 4 to 6 TRBV segments were more frequent in patients than in controls.

Unique molecular identifiers featured in each of the TCR beta cDNA libraries. TCRdb reanalysed the PCR reads using MiXCR and keeps one entry per CDR3 protein. This table holds about 820,000 distinct CDR3 sequences, under 70% found once. The source material was blood. The receptors derive from a girl under 18 with multiple sclerosis.

J is TRBJ1-1 and V is TRBV12-3 or TRBV12-4; D gene unclear. The V gene lost 6 bases and the J gene lost 0 bases, with 20 bases spanning the gap. The CDR3 covers 17 residues. DNA for the CDR3: TGTGCCAGCAGCCCCTGGCTGGGAGCGATCTTGAACACTGAAGCTTTCTTT. Its translation is CASSPWLGAILNTEAFF.

The genes are TRBV20-1 and TRBJ2-7; maybe TRBD1 (6 bases). Trimming took 1 base from V and 0 from J, leaving 16 bases between them. There are 16 residues in the CDR3. CDR1 DFQATT and CDR2 SNEGSKA come from the germline V gene (reference sequence). The chain's CDR3 is CSARAWQGLSSYEQYF. For the CDR3, the DNA is TGCAGTGCTAGAGCGTGGCAGGGGCTAAGCTCCTACGAGCAGTACTTC.

The genes are TRBV7-8 and TRBJ2-3; D may be TRBD2 (5 bases). Deletions cut 4 bases from V and 5 bases from J, with 19 bases between. The CDR3 loop spans 16 amino acids. Looked up from germline, CDR1 is SGHVS and CDR2 is FQNEAQ. CDR3 in amino acids: CASSSRLAEGIDTQYF. The CDR3 bases are TGTGCCAGCAGCTCAAGGCTAGCAGAGGGCATAGATACGCAGTATTTT. Based on the CDR3 plus reference TRBV7-8 and TRBJ2-3, the full variable domain is GAGVSQSPRYKVAKRGQDVALRCDPISGHVSLFWYQQALGQGPEFLTYFQNEAQLDKSGLPSDRFFAERPEGSVSTLKIQRTQQEDSAVYLCASSSRLAEGIDTQYFGPGTRLTVL.

This clonotype was seen a handful of times. The chain employs TRBV12-3 or TRBV12-4 and TRBJ1-1, with D tentatively TRBD1 (5 bases). The germline V and J ends were trimmed by 6 bases and 1 base, with 15 bases remaining between them. The CDR3 spans 15 residues. The DNA of the CDR3 is TGTGCCAGCAGGGACGGTGGGGCATCGAACACTGAAGCTTTCTTT. Residues: CASRDGGASNTEAFF.

This CDR3 reads CASSEWGQGASYEQYF. The CDR3 coding sequence is TGCGCCAGCAGTGAGTGGGGACAGGGGGCATCCTACGAGCAGTACTTC. The chain carries TRBV10-2 and TRBJ2-7; TRBD1 matches at 12 bases. The CDR3 has 16 amino acids. The germline V gene has CDR1 WSHSY and CDR2 SAAADI. The V segment lost 1 base and the J segment 1 base; nucleotides outside the gene matches: 2.

This clonotype was seen a handful of times. The CDR3 DNA reads as TGCGCCAGCAGCTCAGAGCCCTCTGGGGCCAACGTCCTGACTTTC. It specifies CASSSEPSGANVLTF. The chain employs TRBV5-1 and TRBJ2-6; no clear D gene. The V gene lost 3 bases and the J gene lost 0 bases, with 7 bases spanning the gap. Germline V CDR1 and CDR2: SGHRS, YFSETQ. CDR3 size: 15 residues.

CDR3 amino acids: CASSLGGGRGQPQHF. The DNA of the CDR3 is TGCGCCAGCAGCTTGGGGGGGGGTAGGGGCCAGCCCCAGCATTTT. The genes are TRBV5-1 and TRBJ1-5; a weak D match, TRBD1 (5 bases). Germline CDR1 and CDR2: SGHRS and YFSETQ. This CDR3 comprises 15 residues. V dropped 0 bases and J dropped 7 bases, with 14 bases sitting between them.

Only a few counts were recorded for this clonotype. J is TRBJ2-1 and V is TRBV29-1; TRBD1 matches 9 bases. Germline V lookup: CDR1 SQVTM, CDR2 ANQGSEA. Germline trimming cut 6 bases from V and 8 bases from J; bases unmatched to any gene: 11. CDR3 length: 14 residues. The CDR3: CSVQRDRERDEQFF. CDR3 in DNA: TGCAGCGTCCAGAGGGACAGGGAACGCGATGAGCAGTTCTTC.

The chain links TRBV19 to TRBJ2-6; D is perhaps TRBD1 (5 bases). The CDR3 has 16 amino acids. Germline CDR1 reads LNHDA; CDR2 reads SQIVND (reference sequence). V lost 4 bases and J 0 bases, leaving 10 bases between the germline ends. CDR3 amino acids: CASSTGIASGANVLTF. CDR3 coding DNA: TGTGCCAGTAGTACAGGGATAGCCTCTGGGGCCAACGTCCTGACTTTC. The whole variable domain, filled in from reference TRBV19 and TRBJ2-6, reads DGGITQSPKYLFRKEGQNVTLSCEQNLNHDAMYWYRQDPGQGLRLIYYSQIVNDFQKGDIAEGYSVSREKKESFPLTVTSAQKNPTAFYLCASSTGIASGANVLTFGAGSRLTVL.

The V gene is TRBV9, the J gene TRBJ2-3; 10 bases are a match to TRBD1. Unmatched junction bases numbered 2, after V lost 0 bases and J lost 7 bases. Germline V gene data show CDR1 as SGDLS and CDR2 as YYNGEE. The CDR3 has 14 residues. The CDR3 DNA reads as TGTGCCAGCAGCGTAGGACAGGGGGCTAATACGCAGTATTTT. This encodes CASSVGQGANTQYF.

The chain carries TRBV20-1 and TRBJ2-5, with 12 bases lining up with TRBD1. The CDR3 has 15 residues. CDR1 DFQATT and CDR2 SNEGSKA come from the germline V gene (reference sequence). The V segment lost 1 base and the J segment 5 bases; nucleotides outside the gene matches: 5. CDR3 in amino acids: CSARAGTGGAETQYF. The CDR3 nucleotides are TGCAGTGCTAGAGCCGGGACAGGGGGCGCGGAGACCCAGTACTTC.